These 10 T cell receptor beta chains originate from one sample sequenced in a study of read filtering for tumor transcriptome and immune sequencing. From 350 to 500 ng of RNA, a library with molecular barcoded alpha/delta and beta/gamma adaptors was made. TCRdb redid the calling of the reads with MiXCR, one entry per CDR3 protein. The sample contains 90,000 or so distinct CDR3 sequences, 20% to 25% of which appear only once. The sample taken for sequencing was a population of CD138-negative cells sorted from bone marrow. The source is a donor at least 40 years old with multiple myeloma.

About this clonotype: This may come from a read error, since a much larger clone is one base off. The chain employs TRBV5-1 and TRBJ1-1; 9 nucleotides align to TRBD1. The V gene end was trimmed by 4 bases and the J gene end by 3 bases; junction bases not matched to a gene: 7. This CDR3 region has 15 residues. The germline V gene has CDR1 SGHRS and CDR2 YFSETQ. DNA of the CDR3: TGCGCCAGCAGCCCAATCGGACAGGGGTACACTGAAGCTTTCTTT. Translation: CASSPIGQGYTEAFF. The whole variable domain, remainder taken from reference TRBV5-1 and TRBJ1-1, is KAGVTQTPRYLIKTRGQQVTLSCSPISGHRSVSWYQQTPGQGLQFLFEYFSETQRNKGNFPGRFSGRQFSNSRSEMNVSTLELGDSALYLCASSPIGQGYTEAFFGQGTRLTVV.

The chain uses TRBV20-1 and TRBJ2-3; D gene unclear. This CDR3 spans 11 amino acids. Germline V gives CDR1 DFQATT, CDR2 SNEGSKA (reference sequence). The CDR3: CSPSWTDTQYF. The CDR3 DNA reads as TGCAGCCCGAGCTGGACAGATACGCAGTATTTT.

The chain employs TRBV7-3 and TRBJ2-1; 8 bases line up with TRBD2. The germline CDR1 and CDR2 sequences are SGHTA and FQGTGA. The CDR3 is 15 residues long. V shed 1 base, J shed 8 bases, and the junction held 7 bases outside the gene matches. CDR3 coding DNA: TGTGCCAGCAGCTTAAGCGGGACTAGAGAAGATGAGCAGTTCTTC. Its protein product is CASSLSGTREDEQFF.

The gene calls are TRBV30 and TRBJ2-2; either TRBD1 or TRBD2 may supply D (6 bases each). CDR1 and CDR2 (germline): GTSNPN, SVGIG (reference sequence). V was trimmed by 2 bases and J by 3 bases, leaving 13 bases between them. CDR3 length equals 15 residues. The CDR3 here is CAWSFGGADTGELFF. CDR3 coding DNA: TGTGCCTGGAGTTTCGGGGGCGCGGACACCGGGGAGCTGTTTTTT.

J is TRBJ2-3 and V is TRBV12-3 or TRBV12-4; TRBD2 matches 7 bases. Trimming cost V 2 bases and J 6 bases; bases outside gene matches: 5. There are 14 residues in the CDR3. DNA of the CDR3: TGTGCCAGCAGTTTATCCCAGGGAGGGGATACGCAGTATTTT. Amino acids: CASSLSQGGDTQYF.

This clonotype has a handful of counts. DNA for the CDR3: TGTGCCAGCAGCCCCCTCCCGGGGGGGTGGGAGACCCAGTACTTC. This translates into CASSPLPGGWETQYF. The chain has TRBV11-2 and TRBJ2-5, with TRBD2 matching 8 bases. The V gene's germline CDR1 is SGHAT and CDR2 FQNNGV. V trimming: 5 bases; J trimming: 5 bases; junction bases outside the gene matches: 10. The CDR3 totals 15 residues.

Of note for this clonotype: This clone may be a read error of a much larger clone one base away. J is TRBJ1-1 and V is TRBV20-1; D unresolved. The CDR3 loop spans 11 amino acids. Germline V gene sequence: CDR1 DFQATT, CDR2 SNEGSKA (reference sequence). For the CDR3, the DNA is TGCAGTGCTAGATTGAACGCTGAAGCTTTCTTT. This gives the protein CSARLNAEAFF.

This clonotype was seen repeatedly, ten times or more. The genes are TRBV28 and TRBJ1-1; D gene ambiguous. The CDR3 spans 11 residues. The V gene lost 5 bases and the J gene lost 4 bases, with 5 bases spanning the gap. Germline CDR1 reads MDHEN; CDR2 reads SYDVKM. CDR3 sequence: CASSIGTEAFF. DNA of the CDR3: TGTGCCAGCAGTATAGGCACTGAAGCTTTCTTT.

This clonotype has just a few counts. A much more abundant neighbour one base away suggests this may be a read error. The CDR3 reads CASSPGTSYNEQSF. CDR3 DNA: TGTGCCAGCAGCCCGGGGACCTCCTACAATGAGCAGTCCTTC. The chain couples TRBV28 to TRBJ2-1; possibly TRBD1 or TRBD2 for D (5 bases each). Germline V gives CDR1 MDHEN, CDR2 SYDVKM. CDR3 length equals 14 residues.

This clonotype was seen ten or more times. V is TRBV19 and J is TRBJ1-1, with D possibly matching TRBD1 (6 bases). This CDR3 is 14 amino acids long. V was cut by 7 bases and J by 0 bases, with 12 bases left in between. The V gene's germline CDR1 is LNHDA and CDR2 SQIVND (reference sequence). Here the CDR3 DNA reads TGTGCCAGTACCCCGGACAGCTTGAACACTGAAGCTTTCTTT. It encodes CASTPDSLNTEAFF.